The present TCR beta chain was sequenced within a study of blood T cell repertoires in COVID-19. As for the study in general: The United States, Italy and Spain supplied acute and convalescent COVID-19 samples.

Data came from immunoSEQ multiplex PCR; TCRdb stores just in-frame clones and leaves some out. Here the sample spans approximately 210,000 clones, roughly 81% being singletons. The J segment lost 1 base and the V segment lost 3 bases, leaving 4 bases of the junction unmatched. The CDR3 runs to 14 residues. Germline V gene lookup returns CDR1 SQVTM and CDR2 ANQGSEA. This chain connects TRBV29-1 to TRBJ1-2; TRBD1 matches at 8 bases. The source material was peripheral blood. This TCR was sampled from a woman in her forties or fifties with active or convalescent COVID-19. CDR3 protein: CSVDATGVNYGYTF. CDR3 coding DNA: TGCAGCGTTGACGCGACAGGGGTTAACTATGGCTACACCTTC.